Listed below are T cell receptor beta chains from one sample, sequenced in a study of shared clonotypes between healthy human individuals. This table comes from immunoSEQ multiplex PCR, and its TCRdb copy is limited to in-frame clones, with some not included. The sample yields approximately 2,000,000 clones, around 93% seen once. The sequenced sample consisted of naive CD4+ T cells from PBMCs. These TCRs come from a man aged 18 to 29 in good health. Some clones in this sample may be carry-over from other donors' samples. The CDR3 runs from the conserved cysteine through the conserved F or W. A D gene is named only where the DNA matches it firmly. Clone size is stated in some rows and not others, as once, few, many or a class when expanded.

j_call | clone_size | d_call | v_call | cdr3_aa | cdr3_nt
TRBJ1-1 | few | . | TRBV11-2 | CASSLDRGRREAFF | TGTGCCAGCAGCTTAGATCGGGGACGACGTGAAGCTTTCTTT
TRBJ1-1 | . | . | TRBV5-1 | CASSLLVNTEAFF | TGCGCCAGCAGCTTGCTCGTGAACACTGAAGCTTTCTTT
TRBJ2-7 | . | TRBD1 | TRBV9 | CASSARRDRDYEQYF | TGTGCCAGCAGCGCCCGGAGGGACAGGGACTACGAGCAGTACTTC
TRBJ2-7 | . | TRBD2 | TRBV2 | CASSDLGLAGGGEQYF | TGTGCCAGCAGTGACCTGGGACTAGCGGGAGGGGGCGAGCAGTACTTC
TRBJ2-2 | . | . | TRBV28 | CASSANPGTSNTGELFF | TGTGCCAGCAGTGCCAACCCCGGGACATCGAACACCGGGGAGCTGTTTTTT
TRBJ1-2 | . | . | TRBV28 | CASSPGWGGYGYTF | TGTGCCAGCAGCCCCGGGTGGGGGGGGTATGGCTACACCTTC
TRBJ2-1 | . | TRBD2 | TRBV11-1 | CASSVSSGLAWSNEQFF | TGTGCCAGCAGCGTCTCATCGGGACTAGCGTGGAGCAATGAGCAGTTCTTC
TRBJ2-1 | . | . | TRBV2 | CASTGRGSVYNEQFF | TGTGCCAGCACTGGGAGAGGGTCGGTCTACAATGAGCAGTTCTTC
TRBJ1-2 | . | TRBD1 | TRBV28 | CASREQGANYGYTF | TGTGCCAGCAGGGAACAGGGGGCGAACTATGGCTACACCTTC
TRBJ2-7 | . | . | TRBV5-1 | CASSLAGGAYEQYF | TGCGCCAGCAGCTTAGCGGGCGGGGCCTACGAGCAGTACTTC
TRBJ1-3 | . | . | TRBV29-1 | CSVSAGTGNTIYF | TGCAGCGTGTCAGCAGGGACTGGAAACACCATATATTTT
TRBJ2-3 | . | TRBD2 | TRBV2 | CASSASGRTDTQYF | TGTGCCAGCAGTGCTAGCGGGAGAACAGATACGCAGTATTTT
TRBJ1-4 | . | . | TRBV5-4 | CASSSDREQEKLFF | TGTGCCAGCAGCTCGGACAGAGAACAAGAAAAACTGTTTTTT
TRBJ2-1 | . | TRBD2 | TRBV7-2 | CASSLTGTSKFF | TGTGCCAGCAGTCTGACCGGGACTAGCAAGTTCTTC
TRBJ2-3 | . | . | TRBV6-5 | CASSYSDTDTQYF | TGTGCCAGCAGTTACTCGGACACAGATACGCAGTATTTT
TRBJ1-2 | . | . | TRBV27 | CASSFPRRELNGYTF | TGTGCCAGCAGTTTCCCTCGAAGGGAGTTAAATGGCTACACCTTC
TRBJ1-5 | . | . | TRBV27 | CASSLSKGRLHF | TGTGCCAGCAGTTTATCGAAGGGCCGGCTACATTTT
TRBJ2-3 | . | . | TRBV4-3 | CASSQGPGHPNTDTQYF | TGCGCCAGCAGCCAAGGACCGGGACACCCGAACACAGATACGCAGTATTTT
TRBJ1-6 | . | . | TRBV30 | CAQRQVSYNSPLHF | TGTGCCCAAAGGCAGGTCTCCTATAATTCACCCCTCCACTTT
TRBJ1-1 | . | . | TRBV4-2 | CASSPLSDSLNTEAFF | TGTGCCAGCAGCCCCTTGTCTGACAGCCTGAACACTGAAGCTTTCTTT
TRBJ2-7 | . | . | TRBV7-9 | CASSWRDRPYEQYF | TGTGCCAGCAGCTGGAGGGACAGACCCTACGAGCAGTACTTC
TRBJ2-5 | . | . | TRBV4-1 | CASSGVVQETQYF | TGCGCCAGCAGCGGGGTAGTACAAGAGACCCAGTACTTC
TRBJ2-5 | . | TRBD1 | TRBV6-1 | CASSSGTGTLGTQYF | TGTGCCAGCAGTTCCGGGACAGGGACTTTAGGGACCCAGTACTTC
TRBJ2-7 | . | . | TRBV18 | CASSAGRRSYEQYF | TGTGCCAGCTCAGCGGGTCGACGATCCTACGAGCAGTACTTC
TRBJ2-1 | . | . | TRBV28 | CASSPTRGGARFEQFF | TGTGCCAGCAGTCCGACGAGGGGCGGGGCCCGGTTTGAGCAGTTCTTC
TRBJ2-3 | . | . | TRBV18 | CASSPGEDTQYF | TGTGCCAGCTCACCAGGGGAAGATACGCAGTATTTT
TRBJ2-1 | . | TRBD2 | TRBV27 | CASQRERYNEQFF | TGTGCCTCCCAGCGGGAGCGGTACAATGAGCAGTTCTTC
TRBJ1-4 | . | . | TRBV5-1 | CASSLEGLNEKLFF | TGCGCCAGCAGCTTAGAGGGGTTAAATGAAAAACTGTTTTTT
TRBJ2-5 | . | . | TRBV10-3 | CAISMGGLETQYF | TGTGCCATCAGTATGGGGGGCTTGGAGACCCAGTACTTC